This TCR beta chain was identified during a study of T cells in Graves' hyperthyroidism and ophthalmopathy. The CDR3 regions of TCR beta were amplified from RNA transcripts. HTBI primers drove first-round RT-PCR of the TCR CDR3. TCRdb recomputed calls from the multiplex PCR reads with MiXCR, one row per CDR3 protein. Here the sample spans around 690,000 distinct CDR3 sequences, 17% being singletons. Germline V gives CDR1 SEHNR, CDR2 FQNEAQ (reference sequence). CDR3 length: 15 amino acids. Trimming removed 6 bases at V and 1 base at J, with 12 bases between. This clonotype was counted a few times. Sequencing used blood. V usage is TRBV7-9 and J usage is TRBJ2-2; D could derive from TRBD1 or TRBD2 (5 bases each). This TCR was sampled from a man aged 50 to 59 with Graves' hyperthyroidism. This chain's CDR3 is CASRARDGNTGELFF. CDR3 nucleotides: TGTGCCAGCAGAGCCCGGGACGGGAACACCGGGGAGCTGTTTTTT.